This T cell receptor (beta chain) was retrieved from a study of cytomegalovirus exposure and HLA in healthy donors. Study in general: Later analysis reported that the roughly 110 validation repertoires shared the platform of the roughly 700 first-cohort repertoires.

Data came from immunoSEQ multiplex PCR; TCRdb stores just in-frame clones and leaves some out. The sample lists about 150,000 clones, about 89% occurring once. Turning to this clone: Its matching antigen is unknown.

CDR1 is GTSNPN and CDR2 is SVGIG in the germline V gene (reference sequence). Between the trimmed V and J ends, which lost 1 base and 7 bases, there was a span of 18 bases. CDR3 size: 15 residues. Among the 110 or so subjects of the validation cohort, separate from the approximately 670-subject first cohort, were the donors. Study results and caveats: Later, an analysis found that TCR clusters from the first cohort tended to co-occur in the 120 or so validation repertoires.

The chain employs TRBV30 and TRBJ2-3; maybe TRBD2 (6 bases). This TCR was recovered from a man younger than 35 in good health and CMV-seronegative. The sample comprised PBMCs. Written as DNA, the CDR3 is TGTGCCTGGAGTGCGAAGGAGCGGGCCGGGAATACGCAGTATTTT. Translation gives CAWSAKERAGNTQYF.